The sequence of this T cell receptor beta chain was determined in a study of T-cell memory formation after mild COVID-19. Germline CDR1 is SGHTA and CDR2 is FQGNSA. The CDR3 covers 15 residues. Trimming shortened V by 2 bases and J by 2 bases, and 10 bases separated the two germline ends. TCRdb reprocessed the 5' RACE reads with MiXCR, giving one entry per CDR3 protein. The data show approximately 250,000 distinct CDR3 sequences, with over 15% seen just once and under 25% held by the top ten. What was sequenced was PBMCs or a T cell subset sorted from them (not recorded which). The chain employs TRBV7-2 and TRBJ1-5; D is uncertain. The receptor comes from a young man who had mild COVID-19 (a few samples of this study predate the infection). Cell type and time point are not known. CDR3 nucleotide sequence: TGTGCCAGCAGCTTAAGGTCGTGGGGCAATCAGCCCCAGCATTTT. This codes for CASSLRSWGNQPQHF.